These T cell receptor beta chains were read from a single sample in a study of T-cell reconstitution after alpha-beta-depleted transplantation in children. MiXCR was run by TCRdb on the PCR reads, yielding one entry per CDR3 protein. The sample has some 140,000 distinct CDR3 sequences; 8% to 10% are singletons. The starting material was PBMCs, mostly from graft donor cells, obtained 180 days after TCRalphabeta/CD19-depleted stem cell transplant. Receptors were obtained from a girl in the first two years of life who had a stem cell transplant for combined immunodeficiency, so the T cells may come from the graft donor. CDR3s include the opening cysteine and the closing phenylalanine or tryptophan. D genes are given only for firm matches. Clone size is shown for a subset of rows, as once, few, many or a class of expanded clone.

len	d_gene	abundance	v_gene	j_gene	CDR3nt	CDR3aa
19	-	few	TRBV6-5	TRBJ2-3	TGTGCCAGCAGTTACTCCTATCCTTTTGGGGCGTGGAGCACAGATACGCAGTATTTT	CASSYSYPFGAWSTDTQYF
18	TRBD1	many	TRBV28	TRBJ2-6	TGTGCCAGCAGTTTGGGGGACAGGGTGAGGTCTGGGGCCAACGTCCTGACTTTC	CASSLGDRVRSGANVLTF
15	TRBD1	few	TRBV5-1	TRBJ2-3	TGCGCCAGCGATAAAGGGCAGGGGGTAACAGATACGCAGTATTTT	CASDKGQGVTDTQYF
16	TRBD1	-	TRBV5-1	TRBJ2-2	TGCGCCAGCAGCAAGACCCGGGACAGCCGGACCGGGGAGCTGTTTTTT	CASSKTRDSRTGELFF
15	TRBD1	-	TRBV5-1	TRBJ1-6	TGCGCCAGCAGCTTGGGATTACAGGGGCTTACACCCCTCCACTTT	CASSLGLQGLTPLHF
15	-	-	TRBV15	TRBJ2-3	TGTGCCACCAGCACCCGACCGGGAAGCACAGATACGCAGTATTTT	CATSTRPGSTDTQYF
17	-	-	TRBV11-2	TRBJ2-3	TGTGCCAGCAGCTTAGAGGGGGAAAAAGGGGTCACAGATACGCAGTATTTT	CASSLEGEKGVTDTQYF
14	-	-	TRBV5-5	TRBJ1-2	TGTGCCAGCAGCTTGGGGTACGGGAACTATGGCTACACCTTC	CASSLGYGNYGYTF
13	-	-	TRBV20-1	TRBJ1-4	TGCAGTGCTAGGGGAGGGAAGGGTGAAAAACTGTTTTTT	CSARGGKGEKLFF
16	-	-	TRBV6-2/TRBV6-3	TRBJ1-1	TGTGCCACCTTTCCCGGGACGCTCACCTTGAACACTGAAGCTTTCTTT	CATFPGTLTLNTEAFF
12	-	-	TRBV29-1	TRBJ1-1	TGCAGCGTCGCGTACAGGGACACTGAAGCTTTCTTT	CSVAYRDTEAFF
13	-	-	TRBV29-1	TRBJ2-5	TGCAGCGTCGCTCCGGGAAGTCAAGAGACCCAGTACTTC	CSVAPGSQETQYF
13	-	many	TRBV15	TRBJ2-7	TGTGCCACCAGCAGACACTTCTCCTACGAGCAGTACTTC	CATSRHFSYEQYF
15	TRBD2	many	TRBV20-1	TRBJ2-7	TGCAGTGCTAGACCACCTTCCAGCGGGAGCAGCGAGCAGTACTTC	CSARPPSSGSSEQYF
15	TRBD2	many	TRBV28	TRBJ2-1	TGTGCCAGCAGTCCAAACCGGGGAGGGTACAATGAGCAGTTCTTC	CASSPNRGGYNEQFF
13	TRBD2	-	TRBV20-1	TRBJ2-1	TGCAGTGCTCTCGGACTAGTCTACAATGAGCAGTTCTTC	CSALGLVYNEQFF
15	-	many	TRBV6-5	TRBJ2-5	TGTGCCAGCAGCCCTAGGGTCCTACCCCTGGAGACCCAGTACTTC	CASSPRVLPLETQYF
11	-	few	TRBV29-1	TRBJ2-5	TGCAGCGTTGTCCTAGGGGAGACCCAGTACTTC	CSVVLGETQYF
14	-	-	TRBV27	TRBJ2-7	TGTGCCAGCAGTTTAAACGGGCCTTCCTACGAGCAGTACTTC	CASSLNGPSYEQYF
15	-	-	TRBV7-8	TRBJ2-3	TGTGCCAGCAGCCCTAGTGGGCTTAGCACAGATACGCAGTATTTT	CASSPSGLSTDTQYF
15	TRBD1	-	TRBV9	TRBJ1-2	TGTGCCAGCAGCGCGTGGACAGGGCGAAGGGATGGCTACACCTTC	CASSAWTGRRDGYTF
13	-	-	TRBV20-1	TRBJ1-3	TGCAGTGCTCATTACGATCCTAGGAACACCATATATTTT	CSAHYDPRNTIYF
10	-	few	TRBV12-3/TRBV12-4	TRBJ2-7	TGTGCCAGCAACCTTTGGGAGCAGTACTTC	CASNLWEQYF
15	-	few	TRBV4-3	TRBJ2-5	TGCGCCAGCAGCCCTATCCCGGGCCGCCAAGAGACCCAGTACTTC	CASSPIPGRQETQYF
10	-	-	TRBV29-1	TRBJ2-7	TGCAGCGTTGGGACAGACGAGCAGTACTTC	CSVGTDEQYF
14	-	few	TRBV6-1	TRBJ1-4	TGTGCCAGCAGGAACACAGGGTGGCGCGAAAAACTGTTTTTT	CASRNTGWREKLFF
14	-	few	TRBV6-5	TRBJ1-3	TGTGCCAGCAGTTCAGGACCGGCTGGAAACACCATATATTTT	CASSSGPAGNTIYF
11	-	many	TRBV29-1	TRBJ1-4	TGCAGCGTTGAATCGGGGGCGGAACTGTTTTTT	CSVESGAELFF
12	-	-	TRBV5-1	TRBJ2-3	TGCGCCAGCAGCCCGGAGGTGGATACGCAGTATTTT	CASSPEVDTQYF
14	-	-	TRBV12-3/TRBV12-4	TRBJ2-3	TGTGCCAGCAGTTTCCCGGGACCAAACTTCTCGCAGTATTTT	CASSFPGPNFSQYF